Below, 16 T cell receptor beta chains from the same sample are listed, as sequenced in a study of cytomegalovirus exposure and HLA in healthy donors. PCR employed 60 Vbeta and 13 Jbeta primers. Sequencing used immunoSEQ multiplex PCR; TCRdb keeps in-frame clones, though not all of them. Here the sample spans about 110,000 clones, 65% to 90% being singletons. Specimen: PBMCs. These receptors came from a middle-aged man in good health and CMV-seronegative.

The chain joins TRBV29-1 to TRBJ2-7; 11 nucleotides align to TRBD1. Trimming removed 5 bases from V and 2 bases from J; junction bases left unmatched: 5. The germline CDR1 and CDR2 sequences are SQVTM and ANQGSEA. The CDR3 runs to 14 residues. The CDR3 reads CSVTPGQGAYEQYF. The CDR3 DNA sequence: TGCAGCGTTACCCCGGGACAGGGGGCCTACGAGCAGTACTTC.

The genes are TRBV4-1 and TRBJ2-7; 10 positions match TRBD1. The CDR3 is 15 amino acids. Germline CDR1 reads MGHRA; CDR2 reads YSYEKL. With V trimmed by 1 base and J by 5 bases, 5 bases remained unmatched. DNA of the CDR3: TGCGCCAGCAGCCAAGCCGGGACAGGGGTGAACGAGCAGTACTTC. Protein product: CASSQAGTGVNEQYF.

The gene calls are TRBV29-1 and TRBJ1-5; D is possibly TRBD1 (5 bases). V shed 4 bases and J shed 2 bases, with 12 bases lying between them. The germline gives CDR1 SQVTM, CDR2 ANQGSEA. This CDR3 spans 14 amino acids. CDR3 nucleotides: TGCAGCGTTGGCGGGGGGGAGGGCAATCAGCCCCAGCATTTT. Amino acids: CSVGGGEGNQPQHF.

The rearrangement joins TRBV5-1 to TRBJ1-6; 7 bases agree with TRBD1. Looked up from germline, CDR1 is SGHRS and CDR2 is YFSETQ. Trimming removed 2 bases from V and 7 bases from J; junction bases left unmatched: 9. This CDR3 has 16 amino acids. This chain's CDR3 is CASSFEAGGRNSPLHF. The CDR3 DNA reads as TGCGCCAGCAGCTTTGAGGCAGGGGGGAGGAATTCACCCCTCCACTTT.

The rearrangement links TRBV7-9 to TRBJ1-3, with a weak D call TRBD1 (6 bases). The CDR3 is made up of 11 amino acids. Germline V gene sequence: CDR1 SEHNR, CDR2 FQNEAQ (reference sequence). V was clipped by 8 bases and J by 6 bases, with 8 bases between them. The CDR3 sequence is CASGGENTIYF. The CDR3 DNA is TGTGCCAGCGGGGGCGAAAACACCATATATTTT.

This clone was seen only once. The rearrangement joins TRBV6-5 to TRBJ1-1; D is unclear. The V gene's germline CDR1 is MNHEY and CDR2 SVGAGI. With 8 bases removed from V and 0 bases from J, the gap between germline ends came to 10 bases. The CDR3 runs to 13 residues. CDR3 region: CASRRGVNTEAFF. The DNA for the CDR3 is TGTGCCAGCCGTCGGGGTGTGAACACTGAAGCTTTCTTT.

The DNA of the CDR3 is TGTGCCAGCAGCTTAGTGGCGGGGGCCGACATATTAACCGGGGAGCTGTTTTTT. It translates to CASSLVAGADILTGELFF. The J gene is TRBJ2-2, the V gene TRBV7-2; tentatively, D is TRBD2 (7 bases). The germline V gene encodes CDR1 SGHTA and CDR2 FQGNSA. Deletions cut 1 base from V and 5 bases from J, with 20 bases between. CDR3 size: 18 residues.

The CDR3 DNA is TGTGCCAGCAGTGATCAGGGGACAGATGAGCAGTTCTTC. This translates into CASSDQGTDEQFF. V is TRBV6-4 and J is TRBJ2-1; TRBD1 matches 7 bases. With V trimmed by 3 bases and J by 8 bases, 4 bases remained unmatched. The CDR3 totals 13 residues. Germline loops: CDR1 MRHNA, CDR2 SNTAGT.

The V gene is TRBV5-1, the J gene TRBJ1-1, with TRBD1 as a possible D gene (6 bases). The V and J ends lost 1 base and 0 bases respectively, with 10 bases between them. The CDR3 has 15 residues. The germline V gene encodes CDR1 SGHRS and CDR2 YFSETQ. The CDR3: CASSLTGTMNTEAFF. The CDR3 DNA reads as TGCGCCAGCAGCTTGACAGGGACTATGAACACTGAAGCTTTCTTT.

The count of this clone is one. The CDR3 loop reads CASSLQSATDTQYF. DNA of the CDR3: TGCGCCAGCAGCTTGCAGTCCGCCACAGATACGCAGTATTTT. The genes are TRBV5-1 and TRBJ2-3; no firm D call. V lost 1 base to trimming and J lost 2 bases, with 8 bases between them. Per germline, CDR1 SGHRS and CDR2 YFSETQ. CDR3 length: 14 amino acids. Filled out from reference TRBV5-1 and TRBJ2-3, the complete variable domain reads KAGVTQTPRYLIKTRGQQVTLSCSPISGHRSVSWYQQTPGQGLQFLFEYFSETQRNKGNFPGRFSGRQFSNSRSEMNVSTLELGDSALYLCASSLQSATDTQYFGPGTRLTVL.

The chain combines TRBV9 with TRBJ1-2, with unresolved D. The CDR3 has 13 residues. The germline V and J ends were trimmed by 2 bases and 0 bases, with 5 bases remaining between them. Germline values: CDR1 SGDLS, CDR2 YYNGEE. The CDR3 protein is CASSVRANYGYTF. The DNA for the CDR3 is TGTGCCAGCAGCGTGAGAGCTAACTATGGCTACACCTTC.

The rearrangement links TRBV18 to TRBJ2-1, with a tentative D call TRBD2 (5 bases). CDR1 is KGHSH, CDR2 LQKENI, per germline. The CDR3 loop spans 16 amino acids. V gave up 3 bases and J gave up 7 bases, with 19 bases separating them. As DNA, the CDR3 is TGTGCCAGCTCACCTAATGAGGGATCTGAACGGAATGAGCAGTTCTTC. It translates to CASSPNEGSERNEQFF.

The V call is TRBV6-1, the J call TRBJ1-6, with D perhaps matching TRBD1 (5 bases). The CDR3 sequence is 15 residues long. Germline CDR1 MNHNS, CDR2 SASEGT. The V gene lost 0 bases and the J gene lost 7 bases, with 10 bases spanning the gap. The CDR3 DNA is TGTGCCAGCAGTGAAGCCCGACAGCCCAATTCACCCCTCCACTTT. Translated: CASSEARQPNSPLHF.

V and J are TRBV7-2 and TRBJ1-1; the D gene is possibly TRBD1 (6 bases). This CDR3 region has 15 residues. V was cut by 3 bases and J by 1 base, with 12 bases left in between. Per the germline V gene, CDR1 is SGHTA and CDR2 is FQGNSA. The CDR3 sequence is CASSLFATGNTEAFF. CDR3 nucleotide sequence: TGTGCCAGCAGCTTGTTCGCGACAGGGAACACTGAAGCTTTCTTT.

The chain links TRBV5-1 to TRBJ2-1, with 9 bases aligning to TRBD2. J gave up 5 bases and V 0 bases, and 9 bases lay outside the gene matches. Germline V lookup: CDR1 SGHRS, CDR2 YFSETQ. The CDR3 spans 17 residues. The CDR3 DNA is TGCGCCAGCAGCTTGGGGAATCCGGGACTAGCCCACAATGAGCAGTTCTTC. It translates to CASSLGNPGLAHNEQFF.

J is TRBJ1-2 and V is TRBV4-1; the match to TRBD1 covers 8 bases. This CDR3 has 19 residues. Losses at the gene ends were 1 base for V and 8 bases for J; bases not matched to a gene: 21. Germline CDR1 and CDR2: MGHRA and YSYEKL. CDR3 region: CASSQAVLRTGTRGGGYTF. CDR3 nucleotide sequence: TGCGCCAGCAGCCAAGCCGTACTTCGGACAGGGACGAGAGGTGGAGGCTACACCTTC.